The TCR beta chain under discussion was sequenced for a study of T cells after yellow fever vaccination. General observations from the study: The secondary response was weaker but peaked faster, day 5 versus 15. A large majority of primary-vaccination clones showed up again after the booster (96% CD4, around 85% CD8).

Making TCR cDNA involved 5'RACE template switching, which added UMIs and a universal primer site. MiXCR was run by TCRdb on the 5' RACE reads, yielding one entry per CDR3 protein. The data show about 150,000 distinct CDR3 sequences, with about 6.9% seen just once and approximately 0.64% held by the top ten. Comment on this clonotype: As yet, its antigen is unknown.

V gave up 1 base and J gave up 9 bases, with 7 bases separating them. The CDR3 length is 12 residues. Germline V CDR1 and CDR2: SGHVS, FQNEAQ. The V call is TRBV7-8, the J call TRBJ2-1; no definite D call. The sample was CD4+ T cells sorted from PBMCs, taken 10 days after the yellow fever booster vaccination. This TCR was sampled from a man aged 30 to 39 who received the YFV17D yellow fever vaccine. The CDR3 bases are TGTGCCAGCAGCTTAGTGGGTCCTGAGCAGTTCTTC. Translating gives CASSLVGPEQFF.